The rows below give T cell receptor beta chains drawn from one sample of a study of T-cell memory formation after mild COVID-19. Each CDR3 protein is one row after TCRdb ran MiXCR on the 5' RACE reads. The sample records hundreds of thousands of distinct CDR3 sequences, roughly 24% being singletons. Sequencing input: PBMCs or a T cell subset sorted from them (not recorded which). The receptors derive from an adult woman who had mild COVID-19 (a few samples of this study predate the infection). Cell type and time point are not known. Each CDR3 is given with its conserved first and last residue. The order of the fields is J gene, V gene, clone size, D gene, CDR3 DNA, CDR3 protein. A D gene is named only where the DNA matches it firmly. Size is stated for part of the rows, as once, few or many counts, or as a class when the clone is expanded.

j_gene: TRBJ2-1
v_gene: TRBV7-6
abundance: .
d_gene: .
CDR3nt: TGTGCCAGCAGCTTAGGGGGCCTCATACAGGGCTATGAGCAGTTCTTC
CDR3aa: CASSLGGLIQGYEQFF

j_gene: TRBJ2-3
v_gene: TRBV7-3
abundance: .
d_gene: TRBD2
CDR3nt: TGTGCCAGCAGCCCAGGGACTAGCCCAAGCACAGATACGCAGTATTTT
CDR3aa: CASSPGTSPSTDTQYF

j_gene: TRBJ2-5
v_gene: TRBV19
abundance: few
d_gene: .
CDR3nt: TGTGCCAGTAGTATAGTCAGGCAAGAGACCCAGTACTTC
CDR3aa: CASSIVRQETQYF

j_gene: TRBJ1-5
v_gene: TRBV2
abundance: few
d_gene: .
CDR3nt: TGTGCCAGCAGTGGATCTGGACCAGGCAATCAGCCCCAGCATTTT
CDR3aa: CASSGSGPGNQPQHF

j_gene: TRBJ2-7
v_gene: TRBV7-2
abundance: .
d_gene: .
CDR3nt: TGTGCCAGCAGCTTAGGTCAGGGCAGGGCCTCCTACGAGCAGTACTTC
CDR3aa: CASSLGQGRASYEQYF

j_gene: TRBJ1-5
v_gene: TRBV9
abundance: few
d_gene: .
CDR3nt: TGTGCCAGCAGCGTAGGGGGGGCAGGGCATCAGCCCCAGCATTTT
CDR3aa: CASSVGGAGHQPQHF

j_gene: TRBJ2-1
v_gene: TRBV24-1
abundance: few
d_gene: TRBD2
CDR3nt: TGTGCCACCAGTGACGCTACTAGCGGGAGACCAGGTGAGCAGTTCTTC
CDR3aa: CATSDATSGRPGEQFF

j_gene: TRBJ2-1
v_gene: TRBV4-2
abundance: .
d_gene: .
CDR3nt: TGTGCCAGCAGCCAAGATCGAAGCGCCGTCTACAATGAGCAGTTCTTC
CDR3aa: CASSQDRSAVYNEQFF

j_gene: TRBJ2-3
v_gene: TRBV20-1
abundance: .
d_gene: TRBD2
CDR3nt: TGCAGTGCGACCATAGCGGGGGGAAGGGATACGCAGTATTTT
CDR3aa: CSATIAGGRDTQYF

j_gene: TRBJ1-2
v_gene: TRBV3-1
abundance: few
d_gene: .
CDR3nt: TGTGCCAGCAGCCCAGACTACACCTATGGCTACACCTTC
CDR3aa: CASSPDYTYGYTF

j_gene: TRBJ2-1
v_gene: TRBV5-1
abundance: .
d_gene: .
CDR3nt: TGCGCCAGCAGCGATCGAGGGTGGAGGGGGTCCTACAATGAGCAGTTCTTC
CDR3aa: CASSDRGWRGSYNEQFF

j_gene: TRBJ2-7
v_gene: TRBV15
abundance: few
d_gene: .
CDR3nt: TGTGCCACCAGCGCCGGGTTGTATACCTACGAGCAGTACTTC
CDR3aa: CATSAGLYTYEQYF

j_gene: TRBJ2-7
v_gene: TRBV30
abundance: many
d_gene: .
CDR3nt: TGTGCCTGGAGTTTCCCGGGGGGCACCTACGAGCAGTACTTC
CDR3aa: CAWSFPGGTYEQYF

j_gene: TRBJ1-1
v_gene: TRBV5-1
abundance: .
d_gene: TRBD1
CDR3nt: TGCGCCAGCAGCTTGGAAGGGACAGGGGTTGTTCCTTTCTTT
CDR3aa: CASSLEGTGVVPFF

j_gene: TRBJ2-1
v_gene: TRBV14
abundance: .
d_gene: TRBD2
CDR3nt: TGTGCCAGCAGCCAAGATGGACCTAGACTAGCGGATAGGAATGAGCAGTTCTTC
CDR3aa: CASSQDGPRLADRNEQFF

j_gene: TRBJ2-3
v_gene: TRBV11-2
abundance: .
d_gene: .
CDR3nt: TGTGCCAGCAGCTTAGGGGAGGCTATAATCACAGATACGCAGTATTTT
CDR3aa: CASSLGEAIITDTQYF

j_gene: TRBJ1-5
v_gene: TRBV7-9
abundance: .
d_gene: .
CDR3nt: TGTGCCAGCAGCTTAGCGATCGGTAGCAATCAGCCCCAGCATTTT
CDR3aa: CASSLAIGSNQPQHF

j_gene: TRBJ1-3
v_gene: TRBV11-1
abundance: .
d_gene: .
CDR3nt: TGTGCCAGCAGCCCACGGACCGAACTCAGGGGAGCTGGAAACACCATATATTTT
CDR3aa: CASSPRTELRGAGNTIYF

j_gene: TRBJ2-7
v_gene: TRBV7-6
abundance: few
d_gene: .
CDR3nt: TGTGCCAGCAGCTTAGTTTTTGGTAATGGCTACGAGCAGTACTTC
CDR3aa: CASSLVFGNGYEQYF

j_gene: TRBJ1-1
v_gene: TRBV9
abundance: few
d_gene: .
CDR3nt: TGTGCCAGCAGCGATGGGACGGGAGAAGCTTTCTTT
CDR3aa: CASSDGTGEAFF

j_gene: TRBJ1-2
v_gene: TRBV18
abundance: .
d_gene: .
CDR3nt: TGTGCCAGCTCACCACAGGACAGTAACTATGGCTACACCTTC
CDR3aa: CASSPQDSNYGYTF

j_gene: TRBJ2-1
v_gene: TRBV29-1
abundance: .
d_gene: TRBD1
CDR3nt: TGCAGCGTGCGGGGGGACAGGGGAGGCTCCTACAATGAGCAGTTCTTC
CDR3aa: CSVRGDRGGSYNEQFF

j_gene: TRBJ1-3
v_gene: TRBV10-3
abundance: few
d_gene: .
CDR3nt: TGTGCCATCAGTGAGGGAGGATTAAACCTTGGAAACACCATATATTTT
CDR3aa: CAISEGGLNLGNTIYF

j_gene: TRBJ2-5
v_gene: TRBV7-3
abundance: few
d_gene: .
CDR3nt: TGTGCCAGCAGCCGAGGGAAGGAAGAGACCCAGTACTTC
CDR3aa: CASSRGKEETQYF

j_gene: TRBJ2-6
v_gene: TRBV24-1
abundance: few
d_gene: .
CDR3nt: TGTGCCACCAGCCAGGGAAAAAAGGGGGCCAACGTCCTGACTTTC
CDR3aa: CATSQGKKGANVLTF

j_gene: TRBJ2-3
v_gene: TRBV9
abundance: .
d_gene: .
CDR3nt: TGTGCCAGCAGCGTGAGGAATCAAGATACGCAGTATTTT
CDR3aa: CASSVRNQDTQYF

j_gene: TRBJ2-7
v_gene: TRBV27
abundance: .
d_gene: TRBD2
CDR3nt: TGTGCCAGCAGTCCGGGGACTAGCGGGATCCTTGGCGAGCAGTACTTC
CDR3aa: CASSPGTSGILGEQYF

j_gene: TRBJ2-7
v_gene: TRBV29-1
abundance: .
d_gene: TRBD2
CDR3nt: TGCAGCTTCAGCGGGGGGGAACGCTCCTACGAGCAGTACTTC
CDR3aa: CSFSGGERSYEQYF

j_gene: TRBJ2-7
v_gene: TRBV20-1
abundance: few
d_gene: .
CDR3nt: TGCAGTGCTAGAGTTGGCAGGGGGGCCTACGAGCAGTACTTC
CDR3aa: CSARVGRGAYEQYF

j_gene: TRBJ1-2
v_gene: TRBV18
abundance: .
d_gene: .
CDR3nt: TGTGCCAGCTCACCTCGACAGACTAACTATGGCTACACCTTC
CDR3aa: CASSPRQTNYGYTF

j_gene: TRBJ1-4
v_gene: TRBV5-1
abundance: .
d_gene: TRBD1
CDR3nt: TGCGCCAGCAGCGAGGACAGGGGTGACAAACTGTTTTTT
CDR3aa: CASSEDRGDKLFF

j_gene: TRBJ2-5
v_gene: TRBV15
abundance: .
d_gene: TRBD2
CDR3nt: TGTGCCACCAGCTCTAGCGGGGGGGCTTCGACCCAGTACTTC
CDR3aa: CATSSSGGASTQYF

j_gene: TRBJ1-2
v_gene: TRBV6-5
abundance: .
d_gene: TRBD1
CDR3nt: TGTGCCAGCAGTTACTCGGGTCCTAGGGGCAGGGGGCGCGATGGCTACACCTTC
CDR3aa: CASSYSGPRGRGRDGYTF

j_gene: TRBJ2-1
v_gene: TRBV6-5
abundance: .
d_gene: .
CDR3nt: TGTGCCAGCAGAACCGGCTCCCGAATCTCATCCGAGCAGTTCTTC
CDR3aa: CASRTGSRISSEQFF

j_gene: TRBJ2-7
v_gene: TRBV12-3/TRBV12-4
abundance: few
d_gene: .
CDR3nt: TGTGCCAGCAGTTTAGCTCCATTTAGGGGAATGGCCTACGAGCAGTACTTC
CDR3aa: CASSLAPFRGMAYEQYF

j_gene: TRBJ2-7
v_gene: TRBV15
abundance: .
d_gene: TRBD1
CDR3nt: TGTGCCACCAGACAGGACAGGGTACAAGAGCAGTACTTC
CDR3aa: CATRQDRVQEQYF

j_gene: TRBJ2-1
v_gene: TRBV5-1
abundance: few
d_gene: TRBD2
CDR3nt: TGCGCCAGCAGCCAACAGGCTAGCGGGGGCCCTCCCCAGTTCTTC
CDR3aa: CASSQQASGGPPQFF

j_gene: TRBJ2-1
v_gene: TRBV9
abundance: few
d_gene: TRBD2
CDR3nt: TGTGCCAGCAGCGACCCCACGGGACTAGCAAATGAGCAGTTCTTC
CDR3aa: CASSDPTGLANEQFF

j_gene: TRBJ2-1
v_gene: TRBV20-1
abundance: few
d_gene: TRBD2
CDR3nt: TGCAGTGAAAAGCGGGGGATACGTGAGCAGTTCTTC
CDR3aa: CSEKRGIREQFF

j_gene: TRBJ2-3
v_gene: TRBV6-5
abundance: .
d_gene: TRBD1
CDR3nt: TGTGCCAGCAGACTCATCGGACAGGCGAATAAAGATACGCAGTATTTT
CDR3aa: CASRLIGQANKDTQYF

j_gene: TRBJ2-1
v_gene: TRBV20-1
abundance: few
d_gene: TRBD2
CDR3nt: TGCAGTGCTAGAGATTTACTAGCGGGTAACAATGAGCAGTTCTTC
CDR3aa: CSARDLLAGNNEQFF

j_gene: TRBJ2-7
v_gene: TRBV9
abundance: .
d_gene: .
CDR3nt: TGTGCCAGCAGCGTATCCCCCCAATACGAGCAGTACTTC
CDR3aa: CASSVSPQYEQYF

j_gene: TRBJ1-5
v_gene: TRBV30
abundance: .
d_gene: .
CDR3nt: TGTGCCTGGGCCACCGGTAAGGGACTGCCCCAGCATTTT
CDR3aa: CAWATGKGLPQHF

j_gene: TRBJ2-1
v_gene: TRBV20-1
abundance: once
d_gene: TRBD2
CDR3nt: TGCAGTGCTAGACACGGACTAGCGGACCATAGCTCCTACAATGAGCAGTTCTTC
CDR3aa: CSARHGLADHSSYNEQFF

j_gene: TRBJ2-3
v_gene: TRBV7-3
abundance: few
d_gene: .
CDR3nt: TGTGCCAGCAGCTCGACAGGAGTAAACACAGATACGCAGTATTTT
CDR3aa: CASSSTGVNTDTQYF